One and the same sample provided the 30 T cell receptor beta chains below, sequenced in a study of T cell responses to AZD1222 COVID-19 vaccine. Assay: immunoSEQ multiplex PCR; the TCRdb copy retains only in-frame clones and omits some. The table shows tens of thousands of clones, with more than 85% occurring only once. The specimen comprised peripheral blood, sampled 28 days after the second AZD1222 dose. The receptor set was obtained from an adult who received the AZD1222 COVID-19 vaccine.

This clone was detected once. The chain has TRBV6-1 and TRBJ2-6; maybe TRBD1 (6 bases). Trimming stripped 3 bases from V and 0 bases from J, with 6 bases between. This CDR3 region has 15 residues. Germline CDR1 MNHNS, CDR2 SASEGT. DNA for the CDR3: TGTGCCAGCAGTGAGGACAGCTCTGGGGCCAACGTCCTGACTTTC. It encodes CASSEDSSGANVLTF.

This rearrangement joins TRBV11-2 to TRBJ1-1, with D possibly matching TRBD1 (5 bases). V was clipped by 5 bases and J by 0 bases, with 10 bases between them. From germline, CDR1 is SGHAT and CDR2 FQNNGV. The CDR3 loop spans 14 amino acids. CDR3 protein: CASSASTVNTEAFF. For the CDR3, the DNA is TGTGCCAGCAGCGCCTCGACAGTGAACACTGAAGCTTTCTTT.

The V call is TRBV28, the J call TRBJ1-2, with a weak D call TRBD1 (5 bases). The CDR3 extends over 13 amino acids. The V and J ends lost 6 bases and 5 bases respectively, with 13 bases between them. Germline assignment: CDR1 MDHEN and CDR2 SYDVKM. CDR3 coding DNA: TGTGCCAGCAGGGGCAGGGAGGTTTATGGCTACACCTTC. As protein: CASRGREVYGYTF.

The genes are TRBV5-1 and TRBJ2-1; 15 bases are a match to TRBD2. The CDR3 length is 15 residues. V lost 3 bases and J lost 6; bases outside the gene matches: 1. Germline assignment: CDR1 SGHRS and CDR2 YFSETQ. The CDR3, as DNA: TGCGCCAGCAGCTCGGGACTAGCGGGGGGCAATGAGCAGTTCTTC. Translated: CASSSGLAGGNEQFF. Based on the CDR3 plus reference TRBV5-1 and TRBJ2-1, the full variable domain is KAGVTQTPRYLIKTRGQQVTLSCSPISGHRSVSWYQQTPGQGLQFLFEYFSETQRNKGNFPGRFSGRQFSNSRSEMNVSTLELGDSALYLCASSSGLAGGNEQFFGPGTRLTVL.

The genes are TRBV5-1 and TRBJ2-4; the D gene could be TRBD1 or TRBD2 (6 bases each). The V gene lost 4 bases and the J gene lost 0 bases, with 14 bases spanning the gap. The length of the CDR3 is 16 residues. CDR1 and CDR2 (germline): SGHRS, YFSETQ. CDR3 residues: CASSGGGSLAKNIQYF. The CDR3 DNA is TGCGCCAGCAGCGGAGGGGGATCACTAGCCAAAAACATTCAGTACTTC.

The V and J genes are TRBV19 and TRBJ1-4, with D possibly TRBD1 on 6 matching bases. V shed 5 bases and J shed 8 bases, with 21 bases lying between them. CDR1 is LNHDA, CDR2 SQIVND, per germline (reference sequence). The CDR3 totals 16 residues. CDR3 amino acids: CASSLWTDGWDEKLFF. CDR3 nucleotides: TGTGCCAGTAGTCTTTGGACAGACGGGTGGGACGAAAAACTGTTTTTT.

The chain recombines TRBV5-1 with TRBJ1-4; possibly TRBD1 for D (6 bases). CDR3 size: 15 residues. V dropped 4 bases and J dropped 8 bases, with 18 bases sitting between them. CDR1 and CDR2 (germline): SGHRS, YFSETQ. CDR3 bases: TGCGCCAGCAGCGGTGAGGGGGGAGTTGGGGAAAAACTGTTTTTT. Translation: CASSGEGGVGEKLFF.

The chain links TRBV2 to TRBJ2-2; either TRBD1 or TRBD2 may supply D (5 bases each). Trimming took 4 bases from V and 5 from J, leaving 23 bases between them. CDR1 SNHLY and CDR2 FYNNEI come from the germline V gene. CDR3 size: 18 residues. The CDR3 spells CASSGPLSFRDRTGELFF. Here the CDR3 DNA reads TGTGCCAGCAGTGGGCCCCTTAGTTTTCGGGACCGGACCGGGGAGCTGTTTTTT.

The gene calls are TRBV27 and TRBJ1-1; TRBD1 is a possible D gene (5 bases). The CDR3 covers 14 residues. The V gene lost 2 bases and the J gene lost 2 bases, with 9 bases spanning the gap. Germline CDR1 reads MNHEY; CDR2 reads SMNVEV (reference sequence). DNA for the CDR3: TGTGCCAGCAGTTTAGGGAGGGGTAACACTGAAGCTTTCTTT. Its translation is CASSLGRGNTEAFF.

This clone was seen more than once but under ten times. This chain uses TRBV5-1 with TRBJ2-7; the D is unclear. The CDR3 covers 15 residues. Germline CDR1 SGHRS, CDR2 YFSETQ. V was trimmed by 0 bases and J by 2 bases, leaving 12 bases between them. The CDR3 nucleotides read TGCGCCAGCAGCTTGGTACTCGGCGGAACCTACGAGCAGTACTTC. Translating it yields CASSLVLGGTYEQYF.

J is TRBJ2-7 and V is TRBV7-9; TRBD1 aligns across 7 bases. Trimming cost V 2 bases and J 3 bases; bases outside gene matches: 7. Germline V gene sequence: CDR1 SEHNR, CDR2 FQNEAQ (reference sequence). This CDR3 has 15 amino acids. CDR3 protein: CASSLSQGSIYEQYF. The CDR3 nucleotides read TGTGCCAGCAGCTTATCACAGGGGTCCATCTACGAGCAGTACTTC.

The chain uses TRBV10-3 and TRBJ1-1; no reliable D call. The CDR3 is 13 residues long. Trimming cost V 0 bases and J 9 bases, with 11 bases left between them. Germline V gene lookup returns CDR1 ENHRY and CDR2 SYGVKD. The CDR3 DNA sequence: TGTGCCATCAGTGAGTCTTCGCAGGCAAAAGCTTTCTTT. Translation: CAISESSQAKAFF.

The rearrangement links TRBV10-3 to TRBJ1-2, with D possibly matching TRBD1 (6 bases). Trimming took 0 bases from V and 6 from J, leaving 17 bases between them. This CDR3 region has 16 residues. Germline values: CDR1 ENHRY, CDR2 SYGVKD. CDR3 sequence (DNA): TGTGCCATCAGTGAGTCTCGGGACACCCGTCCTAATGGCTACACCTTC. This codes for CAISESRDTRPNGYTF.

The gene calls are TRBV27 and TRBJ2-3; 10 positions match TRBD2. This CDR3 spans 15 amino acids. V lost 1 base and J lost 4; bases outside the gene matches: 2. The germline V gene encodes CDR1 MNHEY and CDR2 SMNVEV (reference sequence). The CDR3 sequence: CASSLLAGGSDTQYF. As DNA, the CDR3 is TGTGCCAGCAGTTTATTAGCGGGAGGTTCAGATACGCAGTATTTT.

The J gene is TRBJ1-1, the V gene TRBV2; perhaps TRBD1 as D (5 bases). Germline CDR1 is SNHLY and CDR2 is FYNNEI. Trimming stripped 7 bases from V and 6 bases from J, with 18 bases between. This CDR3 spans 14 amino acids. As DNA, the CDR3 is TGTGCCAGCAAATCGACAGAGTCCATCCCTGAAGCTTTCTTT. This encodes CASKSTESIPEAFF.

The chain recombines TRBV28 with TRBJ2-7, with 12 bases lining up with TRBD2. V shed 5 bases and J 7 bases; nucleotides not matched to a gene: 9. Germline loops: CDR1 MDHEN, CDR2 SYDVKM. This CDR3 is 15 amino acids long. The CDR3 loop reads CASSLRLAGEREQYF. Written as DNA, the CDR3 is TGTGCCAGCAGTCTCCGACTAGCGGGAGAAAGAGAGCAGTACTTC.

The chain has TRBV29-1 and TRBJ1-2, with D possibly TRBD1 on 5 matching bases. With 2 bases removed from V and 2 bases from J, the gap between germline ends came to 9 bases. The length of the CDR3 is 13 residues. The germline V gene has CDR1 SQVTM and CDR2 ANQGSEA. As DNA, the CDR3 is TGCAGCGTTGAAAGCGGGGGGAACTATGGCTACACCTTC. Encoded protein: CSVESGGNYGYTF.

The chain joins TRBV3-1 (or the pseudogene TRBV3-2) to TRBJ2-1; 11 bases line up with TRBD2. V was clipped by 2 bases and J by 6 bases; unmatched bases: 6. Germline CDR1 and CDR2: LGHDT and YNNKEL (reference sequence). The CDR3 has 16 residues. CDR3: CASSQLTSGSFNEQFF. CDR3 DNA: TGTGCCAGCAGCCAATTAACTAGCGGGAGTTTCAATGAGCAGTTCTTC.

This clone was counted a single time. The chain has TRBV10-3 and TRBJ1-2; 7 nucleotides line up with TRBD1. The V gene end was trimmed by 6 bases and the J gene end by 4 bases; junction bases not matched to a gene: 8. The germline V gene has CDR1 ENHRY and CDR2 SYGVKD. CDR3 length: 14 amino acids. CDR3 coding DNA: TGTGCCATCAGGGGGACAGCCTCAATCTATGGCTACACCTTC. The encoded protein is CAIRGTASIYGYTF.

The chain has TRBV7-9 and TRBJ2-1; 14 bases are shared with TRBD2. The junction had 1 base not matched to a gene; V was cut back by 1 base and J by 2 bases. The CDR3 sequence is 17 residues long. CDR1 and CDR2 from the germline V gene are SEHNR and FQNEAQ (reference sequence). Here the CDR3 DNA reads TGTGCCAGCAGCTTAGGGACTAGCGGGAGGACCTACAATGAGCAGTTCTTC. Translation: CASSLGTSGRTYNEQFF. Full variable domain (rest looked up from reference TRBV7-9 and TRBJ2-1): DTGVSQNPRHKITKRGQNVTFRCDPISEHNRLYWYRQTLGQGPEFLTYFQNEAQLEKSRLLSDRFSAERPKGSFSTLEIQRTEQGDSAMYLCASSLGTSGRTYNEQFFGPGTRLTVL.

The V gene is TRBV13, the J gene TRBJ1-1, with a tentative D call TRBD1 (5 bases). In germline, CDR1 is PRHDT, CDR2 FYEKMQ (reference sequence). The CDR3 is 16 amino acids. Trimming pared 2 bases from V and 7 bases from J, leaving 20 bases between. The CDR3 DNA reads as TGTGCCAGCAGCTTACCCCGGGGGGGGAAGGAGAATGAAGCTTTCTTT. Protein: CASSLPRGGKENEAFF.

This clone appeared once. The J gene is TRBJ2-1, the V gene TRBV29-1; TRBD2 matches at 11 bases. The V and J ends lost 6 bases and 6 bases, in that order; junction bases with no gene match: 10. Looked up from germline, CDR1 is SQVTM and CDR2 is ANQGSEA. The CDR3 consists of 15 residues. CDR3 loop: CSVKTGTSGGNEQFF. CDR3 coding DNA: TGCAGCGTGAAAACCGGGACTAGCGGAGGCAATGAGCAGTTCTTC.

The chain recombines TRBV28 with TRBJ2-2; 7 bases are shared with TRBD2. Losses at the gene ends were 9 bases for V and 7 bases for J; bases not matched to a gene: 8. CDR3 size: 13 residues. CDR1 and CDR2 from the germline V gene are MDHEN and SYDVKM. Here the CDR3 DNA reads TGTGCCAGTGGGGAGGGGCGGAGCGGGGAGCTGTTTTTT. Its translation: CASGEGRSGELFF.

This chain links TRBV4-2 with TRBJ2-1, with TRBD2 identical over 12 bases. CDR1 and CDR2 (germline): LGHNA, YNFKEQ. This CDR3 contains 17 residues. The trim removed 4 bases at V and 7 bases at J, leaving 11 bases unmatched. In nucleotides, the CDR3 is TGTGCCAGCAGCCTTGCCGGGACTAGCGGGTGGGGGAATGAGCAGTTCTTC. It codes for CASSLAGTSGWGNEQFF.

CDR3 sequence (DNA): TGTGCCAGCTCACACGAGGGGGTTGATACGCAGTATTTT. Translating it yields CASSHEGVDTQYF. This rearrangement joins TRBV6-5 to TRBJ2-3, with a possible D match to TRBD1 (6 bases). Germline CDR1 and CDR2: MNHEY and SVGAGI. The CDR3 consists of 13 residues. Trimming took off 8 bases at V and 6 bases at J, with 15 bases between the two ends.

This rearrangement joins TRBV7-2 to TRBJ1-5; TRBD1 might be the D (5 bases). This CDR3 has 14 amino acids. In germline, CDR1 is SGHTA, CDR2 FQGNSA. Trimming shortened V by 5 bases and J by 1 base, and 9 bases separated the two germline ends. This CDR3 reads CASSGGTSNQPQHF. CDR3 sequence (DNA): TGTGCCAGCAGCGGGGGTACAAGCAATCAGCCCCAGCATTTT.

The chain uses TRBV11-2 and TRBJ2-7; TRBD2 is a possible D gene (6 bases). The V gene lost 3 bases and the J gene lost 5 bases, with 20 bases spanning the gap. Germline CDR1 SGHAT, CDR2 FQNNGV. The CDR3 consists of 16 residues. CDR3 bases: TGTGCCAGCAGCTTCCTGCCCCGCGCGGGGCCCCACGAGCAGTACTTC. Translation gives CASSFLPRAGPHEQYF.

The chain joins TRBV24-1 to TRBJ2-7; D tentatively fits TRBD1 or TRBD2 (5 bases each). The germline V gene has CDR1 KGHDR and CDR2 SFDVKD. This CDR3 has 12 residues. The V end was cut by 0 bases, the J end by 10 bases, with 9 bases between. CDR3 residues: CATSDLWGNQYF. CDR3 DNA: TGTGCCACCAGTGATTTGTGGGGGAATCAGTACTTC.

The chain's CDR3 is CASSAGTETNTGELFF. CDR3 DNA: TGTGCCAGCAGCGCCGGGACAGAAACGAACACCGGGGAGCTGTTTTTT. The rearrangement uses TRBV7-6 and TRBJ2-2, with 7 bases aligning to TRBD1. The CDR3 has 16 amino acids. The V segment lost 5 bases and the J segment 0 bases; nucleotides outside the gene matches: 6. The V gene's germline CDR1 is SGHVS and CDR2 FNYEAQ.

V usage is TRBV30 and J usage is TRBJ1-2; D possibly corresponds to TRBD1 (6 bases). Trimming left V 0 bases short and J 4 bases short, with 15 bases between. The CDR3 consists of 15 residues. Germline loops: CDR1 GTSNPN, CDR2 SVGIG (reference sequence). The CDR3, as DNA: TGTGCCTGGAGTGTCTCTGGGGGCTCAAGCTATGGCTACACCTTC. It encodes CAWSVSGGSSYGYTF.